The entry below describes one TCR beta chain. Its target is unknown. This sample is part of a study of T cells in localized non-small cell lung cancer. Study-level results: Longer overall survival was associated with a higher density of T cells in the blood. Detection in adjacent lung was observed for a median about 50 of the top 100 tumor clones. Because only a single region of the tumor was sequenced, heterogeneity remains possible. Adjacent uninvolved lung had the highest clonality, suggesting focused antigen responses.

Profiled with immunoSEQ multiplex PCR; TCRdb holds only in-frame clones, not every one. Seen here are more than 30,000 clones, 86% observed once, and the top ten hold under 5.5%. Germline lookup yields CDR1 MNHNS and CDR2 SASEGT. There are 12 residues in the CDR3. V was pared by 2 bases and J by 7 bases, with 9 bases between. The sequence was collected from a male donor aged 60 or over with stage III lung adenocarcinoma. The sequences come from peripheral blood, collected before any cancer treatment. The rearrangement links TRBV6-1 to TRBJ2-7; D gene ambiguous. DNA for the CDR3: TGTGCCAGCAGTGAAATCTCTAAGGAGCAGTACTTC. Its translation: CASSEISKEQYF.